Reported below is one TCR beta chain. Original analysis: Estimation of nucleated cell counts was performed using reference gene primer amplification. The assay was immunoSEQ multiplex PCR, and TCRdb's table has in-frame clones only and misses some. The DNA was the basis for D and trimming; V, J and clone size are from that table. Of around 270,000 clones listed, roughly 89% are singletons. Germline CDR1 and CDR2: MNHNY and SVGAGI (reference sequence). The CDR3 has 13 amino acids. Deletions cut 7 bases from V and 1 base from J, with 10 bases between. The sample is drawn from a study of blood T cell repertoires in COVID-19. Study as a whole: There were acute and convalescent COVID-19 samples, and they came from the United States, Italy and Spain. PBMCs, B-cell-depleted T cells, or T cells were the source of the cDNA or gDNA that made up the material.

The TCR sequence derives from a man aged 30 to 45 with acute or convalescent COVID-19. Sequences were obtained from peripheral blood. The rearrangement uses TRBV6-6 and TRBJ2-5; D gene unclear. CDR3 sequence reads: CASTPHFQETQYF. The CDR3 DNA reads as TGTGCCAGCACCCCTCACTTCCAAGAGACCCAGTACTTC.